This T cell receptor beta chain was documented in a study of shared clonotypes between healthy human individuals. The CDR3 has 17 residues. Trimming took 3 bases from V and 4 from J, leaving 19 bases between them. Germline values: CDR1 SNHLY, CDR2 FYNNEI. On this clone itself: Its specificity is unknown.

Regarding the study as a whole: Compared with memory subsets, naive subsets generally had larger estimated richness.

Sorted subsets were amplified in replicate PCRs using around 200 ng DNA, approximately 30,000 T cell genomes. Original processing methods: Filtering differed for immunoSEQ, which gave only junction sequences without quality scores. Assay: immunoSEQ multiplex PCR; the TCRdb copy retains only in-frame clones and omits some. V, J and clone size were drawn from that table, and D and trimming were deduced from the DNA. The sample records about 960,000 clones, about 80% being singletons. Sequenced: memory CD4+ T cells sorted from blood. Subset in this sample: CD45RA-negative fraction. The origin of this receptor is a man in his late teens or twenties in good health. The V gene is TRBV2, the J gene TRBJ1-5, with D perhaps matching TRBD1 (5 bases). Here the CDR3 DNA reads TGTGCCAGCAGTGATGTCACAGACAGCGACCCTAATCAGCCCCAGCATTTT. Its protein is CASSDVTDSDPNQPQHF.